This TCR beta chain was sequenced during a study of blood T cell repertoires in COVID-19. Study as a whole: The origin of the acute and convalescent COVID-19 samples was the United States, Italy and Spain. Sample material is recorded as cDNA or gDNA derived from T cells, B-cell-depleted T cells, or PBMCs.

This clone was recorded only once. Per the study methods: Quantification of nucleated cells was approximated via reference gene primer amplification. Here immunoSEQ multiplex PCR was the method, and the copy in TCRdb shows in-frame clones only, minus some. V, J and clone size reflect that table, while D and trimming were determined from the DNA. The sample contains some 90,000 clones, about 89% of which appear only once. The sample comprised peripheral blood. The TCR sequence derives from a woman aged 45-65 years in a cohort sampled during active COVID-19.

The CDR3 here is CASSLRPGRAPNTGELFF. The CDR3 DNA reads TGTGCCAGCAGTTTACGACCGGGCAGGGCCCCAAACACCGGGGAGCTGTTTTTT. V and J are TRBV28 and TRBJ2-2, with a tentative D call TRBD1 (5 bases). Germline loops: CDR1 MDHEN, CDR2 SYDVKM. The CDR3 is 18 residues long. Between the trimmed V and J ends, which lost 2 bases and 2 bases, there was a span of 18 bases.